A selection of T cell receptor beta chains follows, all from one sample in a study of blood T cells in healthy people across ages. TCRdb re-called the 5' RACE reads through MiXCR, storing one row per CDR3 protein. The table lists about 570,000 distinct CDR3 sequences, 27% of them singletons, with 15% to 20% in the top ten. Sequencing input: blood. All receptors derive from a woman in her 70s in good health. The CDR3 runs from the conserved cysteine through the conserved F or W. A D gene is named only where the DNA matches it firmly. Size tells how often a clone was seen (once, few, many) or the class of an expanded clone, and some rows leave it out.

D,size,J,V,DNA,CDR3
TRBD1,few,TRBJ1-2,TRBV3-1,TGTGCCAGCAGCCGAGGACAGGGGGCTGGCTACACCTTC,CASSRGQGAGYTF
-,few,TRBJ1-2,TRBV7-2,TGTGCCAGCAGCACGGGACCCGACGACTATGGCTACACCTTC,CASSTGPDDYGYTF
-,-,TRBJ2-1,TRBV20-1,TGCAGTGCCCCCTTTCCGGGGGTATGGAATGAGCAGTTCTTC,CSAPFPGVWNEQFF
-,-,TRBJ1-1,TRBV10-3,TGTGCCATCAGTGAGGGACAGAAAAACACTGAAGCTTTCTTT,CAISEGQKNTEAFF
-,-,TRBJ2-3,TRBV4-1,TGCGCCAGCAGCCAATTTGCGGGTGGGGATACGCAGTATTTT,CASSQFAGGDTQYF
TRBD2,few,TRBJ2-1,TRBV9,TGTGCCAGCAGCGTAGAAAGCGGGGGGCGGGGTGAGCAGTTCTTC,CASSVESGGRGEQFF
TRBD1,-,TRBJ1-2,TRBV4-3,TGCGCCAGCAGCCAAGGACAGGGTCTGGGCTATGGCTACACCTTC,CASSQGQGLGYGYTF
TRBD2,-,TRBJ2-3,TRBV29-1,TGCAGCGTTAATCGGGGGGGCACAGATACGCATTATTTT,CSVNRGGTDTHYF
-,few,TRBJ1-1,TRBV10-3,TGTGCCATCACCCCACAGGGGAACACTGAAGCTTTCTTT,CAITPQGNTEAFF
-,few,TRBJ2-1,TRBV19,TGTGCCTCATGCCGAAGCTCCTACAATGAGCAGTTCTTC,CASCRSSYNEQFF
-,-,TRBJ1-2,TRBV30,TGTGCCTGGAGTGTACGGGGGCTAGCTAACTATGGCTACACCTTC,CAWSVRGLANYGYTF